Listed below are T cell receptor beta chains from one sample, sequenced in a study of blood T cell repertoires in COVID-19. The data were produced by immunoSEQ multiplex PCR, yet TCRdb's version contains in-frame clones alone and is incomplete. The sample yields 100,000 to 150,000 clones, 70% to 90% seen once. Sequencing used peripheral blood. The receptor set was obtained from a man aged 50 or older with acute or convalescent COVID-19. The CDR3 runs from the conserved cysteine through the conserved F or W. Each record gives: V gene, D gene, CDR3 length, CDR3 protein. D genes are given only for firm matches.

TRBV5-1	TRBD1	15	CASSSSQGGRQKLFF
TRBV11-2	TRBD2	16	CASSSRLAGGPREQYF
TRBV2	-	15	CASSDSLGSPRAQHF
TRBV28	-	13	CASSLTANQPQHF
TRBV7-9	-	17	CASSLAPMRGVNYGYTF
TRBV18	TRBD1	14	CASSPSTGDTEAFF
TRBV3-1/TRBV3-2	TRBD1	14	CASSRHDRVTEAFF
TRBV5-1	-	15	CASSLEGGSAQPQHF
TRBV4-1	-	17	CASSQEKSGSRGAEAFF
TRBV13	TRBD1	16	CASSTEAGQGNSPLHF
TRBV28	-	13	CASNGGSVEKLFF
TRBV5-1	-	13	CASSSMGGTEAFF
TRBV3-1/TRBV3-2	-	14	CASSLQGRDDGYTF
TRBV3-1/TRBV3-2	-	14	CASSLTTVTYEQYF
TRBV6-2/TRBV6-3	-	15	CASSLGGLGNQPQHF
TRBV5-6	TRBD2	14	CASSMGLAGDEQFF
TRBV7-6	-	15	CASSSSQGFYEKLFF
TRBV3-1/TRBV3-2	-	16	CASSQVRAANTGELFF
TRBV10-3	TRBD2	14	CATQRRESTDTQYF
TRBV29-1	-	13	CSVGVWQVGEAFF
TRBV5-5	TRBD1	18	CASRPGTGGKDSNQPQHF
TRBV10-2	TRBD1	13	CASRETGNYGYTF
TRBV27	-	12	CAPPRGVYGYTF
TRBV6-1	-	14	CASSEVAVSYEQYF
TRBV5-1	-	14	CASSLTGSGTEAFF